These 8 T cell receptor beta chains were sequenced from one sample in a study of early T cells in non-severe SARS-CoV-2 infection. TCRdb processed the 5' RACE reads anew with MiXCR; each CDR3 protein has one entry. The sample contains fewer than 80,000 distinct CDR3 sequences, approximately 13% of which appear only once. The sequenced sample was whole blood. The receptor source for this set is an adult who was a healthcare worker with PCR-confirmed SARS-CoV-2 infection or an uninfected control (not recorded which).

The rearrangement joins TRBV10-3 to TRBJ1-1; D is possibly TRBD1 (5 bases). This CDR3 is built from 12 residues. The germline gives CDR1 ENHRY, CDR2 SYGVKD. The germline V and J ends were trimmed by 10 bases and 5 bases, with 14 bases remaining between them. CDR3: CATGGTGTEAFF. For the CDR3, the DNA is TGTGCCACCGGAGGGACGGGAACTGAAGCTTTCTTT.

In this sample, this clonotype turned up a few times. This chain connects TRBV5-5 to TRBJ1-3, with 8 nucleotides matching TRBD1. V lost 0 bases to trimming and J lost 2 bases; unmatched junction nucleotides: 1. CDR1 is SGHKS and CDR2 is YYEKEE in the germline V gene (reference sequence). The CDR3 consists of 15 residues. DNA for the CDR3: TGTGCCAGCAGCTTGGTGGGACAGGCTGGAAACACCATATATTTT. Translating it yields CASSLVGQAGNTIYF.

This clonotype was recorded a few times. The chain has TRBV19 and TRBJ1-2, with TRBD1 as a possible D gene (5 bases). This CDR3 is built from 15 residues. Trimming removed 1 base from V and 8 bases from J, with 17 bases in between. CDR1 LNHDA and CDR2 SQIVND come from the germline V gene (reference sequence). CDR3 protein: CASSIGGTAPRGYTF. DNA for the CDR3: TGTGCCAGTAGTATAGGGGGGACGGCCCCTCGGGGCTACACCTTC.

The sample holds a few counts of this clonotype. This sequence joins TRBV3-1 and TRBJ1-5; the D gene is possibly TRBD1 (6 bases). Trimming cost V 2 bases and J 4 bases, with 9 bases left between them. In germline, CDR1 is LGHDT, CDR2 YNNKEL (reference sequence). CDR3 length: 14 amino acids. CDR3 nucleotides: TGTGCCAGCAGCCAATCAGGGGAAAATCAGCCCCAGCATTTT. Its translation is CASSQSGENQPQHF.

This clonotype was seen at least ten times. This chain's CDR3 is CSGRTDTQYF. The CDR3 DNA is TGCAGCGGTCGCACAGATACGCAGTATTTT. The chain recombines TRBV29-1 with TRBJ2-3; D is undetermined. The V gene's germline CDR1 is SQVTM and CDR2 ANQGSEA. V lost 7 bases to trimming and J lost 1 base, with 3 bases between them. The CDR3 has 10 amino acids.

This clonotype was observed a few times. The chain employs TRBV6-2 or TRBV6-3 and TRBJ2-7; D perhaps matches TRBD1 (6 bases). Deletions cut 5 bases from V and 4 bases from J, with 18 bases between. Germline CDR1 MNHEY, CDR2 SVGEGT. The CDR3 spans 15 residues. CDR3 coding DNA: TGTGCCAGCAGTCGGGCAGGGGCCTCAAGGTACGAGCAGTACTTC. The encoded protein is CASSRAGASRYEQYF.

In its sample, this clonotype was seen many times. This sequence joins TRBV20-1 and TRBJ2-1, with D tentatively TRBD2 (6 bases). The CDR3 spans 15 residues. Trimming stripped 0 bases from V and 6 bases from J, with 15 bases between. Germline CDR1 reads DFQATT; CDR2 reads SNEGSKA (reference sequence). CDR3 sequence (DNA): TGCAGTGCTAGAGAAACGGGACTTCAGGGCAATGAGCAGTTCTTC. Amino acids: CSARETGLQGNEQFF.

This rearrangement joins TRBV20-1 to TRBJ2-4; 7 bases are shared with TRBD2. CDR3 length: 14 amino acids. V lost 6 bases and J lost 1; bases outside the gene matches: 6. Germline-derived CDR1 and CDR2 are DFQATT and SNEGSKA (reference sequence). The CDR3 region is CSAFGGSAKNIQYF. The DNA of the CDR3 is TGCAGTGCGTTCGGGGGGTCGGCCAAAAACATTCAGTACTTC.